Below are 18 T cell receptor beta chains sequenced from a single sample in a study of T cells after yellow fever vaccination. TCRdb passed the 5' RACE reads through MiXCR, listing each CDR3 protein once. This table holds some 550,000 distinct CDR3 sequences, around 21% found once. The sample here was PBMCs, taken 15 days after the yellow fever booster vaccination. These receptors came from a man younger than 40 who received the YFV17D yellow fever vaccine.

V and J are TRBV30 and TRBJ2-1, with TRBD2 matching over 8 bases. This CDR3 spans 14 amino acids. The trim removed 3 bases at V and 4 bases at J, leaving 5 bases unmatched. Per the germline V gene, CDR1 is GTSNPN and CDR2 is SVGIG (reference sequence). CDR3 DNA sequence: TGTGCCTGGAGATTAGCGGGATTTTACAATGAGCAGTTCTTC. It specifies CAWRLAGFYNEQFF.

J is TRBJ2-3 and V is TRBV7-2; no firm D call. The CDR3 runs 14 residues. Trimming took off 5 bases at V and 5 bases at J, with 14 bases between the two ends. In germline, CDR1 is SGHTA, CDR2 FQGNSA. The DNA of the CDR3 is TGTGCCAGCAGCCTGAGCGTGACGGGAGATACGCAGTATTTT. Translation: CASSLSVTGDTQYF. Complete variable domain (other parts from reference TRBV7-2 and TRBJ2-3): GAGVSQSPSNKVTEKGKDVELRCDPISGHTALYWYRQSLGQGLEFLIYFQGNSAPDKSGLPSDRFSAERTGGSVSTLTIQRTQQEDSAVYLCASSLSVTGDTQYFGPGTRLTVL.

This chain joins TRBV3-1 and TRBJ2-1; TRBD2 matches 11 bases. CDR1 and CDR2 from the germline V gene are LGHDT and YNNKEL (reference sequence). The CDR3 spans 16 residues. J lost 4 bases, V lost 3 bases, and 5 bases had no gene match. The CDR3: CASSHYSGRVYNEQFF. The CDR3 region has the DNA TGTGCCAGCAGCCACTATAGCGGGAGGGTGTACAATGAGCAGTTCTTC.

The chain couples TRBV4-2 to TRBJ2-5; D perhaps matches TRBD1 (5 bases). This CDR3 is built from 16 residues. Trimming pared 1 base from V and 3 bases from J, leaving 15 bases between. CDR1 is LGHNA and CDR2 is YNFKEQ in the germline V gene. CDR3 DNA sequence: TGTGCCAGCAGCCAAGGTAGCCAGACAGCTGAAGAGACCCAGTACTTC. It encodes CASSQGSQTAEETQYF.

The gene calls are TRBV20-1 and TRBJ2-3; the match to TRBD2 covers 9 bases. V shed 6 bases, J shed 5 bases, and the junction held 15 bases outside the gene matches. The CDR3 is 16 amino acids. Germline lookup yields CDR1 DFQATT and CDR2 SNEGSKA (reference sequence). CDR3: CSARRGAGLAQDTQYF. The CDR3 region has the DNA TGCAGTGCCAGAAGGGGTGCGGGACTAGCCCAAGATACGCAGTATTTT.

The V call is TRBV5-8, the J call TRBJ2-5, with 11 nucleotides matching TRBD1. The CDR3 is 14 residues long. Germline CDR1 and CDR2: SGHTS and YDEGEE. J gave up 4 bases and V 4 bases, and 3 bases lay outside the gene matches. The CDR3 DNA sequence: TGTGCCAGCAGCACGGACAGGGGGCTAGAGACCCAGTACTTC. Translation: CASSTDRGLETQYF.

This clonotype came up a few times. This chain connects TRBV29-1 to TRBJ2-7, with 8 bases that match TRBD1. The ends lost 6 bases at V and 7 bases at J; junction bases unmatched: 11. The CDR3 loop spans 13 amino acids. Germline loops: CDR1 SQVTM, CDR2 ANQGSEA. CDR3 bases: TGCAGCGTCGCAAGCGGACAGGGAGGAGAGCAGTACTTC. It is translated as CSVASGQGGEQYF.

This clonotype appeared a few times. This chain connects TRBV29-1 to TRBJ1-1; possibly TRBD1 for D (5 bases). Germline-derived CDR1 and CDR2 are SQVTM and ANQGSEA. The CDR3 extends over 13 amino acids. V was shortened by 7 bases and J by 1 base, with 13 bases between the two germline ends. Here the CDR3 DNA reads TGCAGCGCTCCGGGACGGACGAACACTGAAGCTTTCTTT. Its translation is CSAPGRTNTEAFF.

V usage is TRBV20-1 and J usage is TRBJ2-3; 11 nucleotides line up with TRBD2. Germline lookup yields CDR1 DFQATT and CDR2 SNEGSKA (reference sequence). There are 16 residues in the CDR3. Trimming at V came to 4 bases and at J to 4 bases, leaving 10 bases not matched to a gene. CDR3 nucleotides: TGCAGTGCTACCGGGACTAGCGGTATACGTGCAGATACGCAGTATTTT. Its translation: CSATGTSGIRADTQYF.

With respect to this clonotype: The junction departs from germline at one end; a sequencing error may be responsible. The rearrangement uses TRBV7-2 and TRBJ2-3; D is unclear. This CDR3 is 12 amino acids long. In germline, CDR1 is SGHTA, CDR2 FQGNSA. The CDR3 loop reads CASSPGSDRQYF. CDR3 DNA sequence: TGTGCCAGCAGCCCCGGATCGGATAGGCAGTATTTT.

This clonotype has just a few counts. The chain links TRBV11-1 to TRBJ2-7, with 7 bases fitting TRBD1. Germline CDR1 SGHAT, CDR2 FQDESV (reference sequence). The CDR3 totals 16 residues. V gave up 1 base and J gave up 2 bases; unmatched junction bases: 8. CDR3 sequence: CASSLERGRGTYEQYF. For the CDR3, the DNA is TGTGCCAGCAGCTTAGAGAGGGGGCGCGGCACCTACGAGCAGTACTTC.

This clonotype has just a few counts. CDR3 sequence reads: CASSNLLLSGNTIYF. CDR3 in DNA: TGTGCCAGCAGCAATCTCCTCTTGTCTGGAAACACCATATATTTT. V gene TRBV7-9 combines with J gene TRBJ1-3, with no clear D. V shed 5 bases and J shed 1 base, with 12 bases lying between them. Germline V lookup: CDR1 SEHNR, CDR2 FQNEAQ (reference sequence). The CDR3 is 15 residues long.

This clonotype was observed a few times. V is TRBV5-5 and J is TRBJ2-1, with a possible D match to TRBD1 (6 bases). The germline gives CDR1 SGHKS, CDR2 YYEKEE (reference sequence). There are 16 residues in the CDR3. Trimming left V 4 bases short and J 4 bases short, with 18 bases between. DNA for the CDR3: TGTGCCAGCAGCATTGGGCCGAGACAGGAGTACAATGAGCAGTTCTTC. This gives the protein CASSIGPRQEYNEQFF.

The CDR3, as DNA: TGTGCCAGCAGTCCGCGGACACCCGTGAGTTCACCCCTCCACTTT. This encodes CASSPRTPVSSPLHF. The gene calls are TRBV12-3 or TRBV12-4 and TRBJ1-6, with D tentatively TRBD1 (5 bases). There are 15 residues in the CDR3. Trimming cost V 5 bases and J 9 bases, with 17 bases left between them.

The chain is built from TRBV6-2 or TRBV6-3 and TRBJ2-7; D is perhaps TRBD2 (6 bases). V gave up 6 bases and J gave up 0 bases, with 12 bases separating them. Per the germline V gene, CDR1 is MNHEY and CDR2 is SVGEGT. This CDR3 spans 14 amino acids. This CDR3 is CASSPRRGSYEQYF. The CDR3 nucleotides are TGTGCCAGCAGCCCGCGGAGGGGCTCCTACGAGCAGTACTTC.

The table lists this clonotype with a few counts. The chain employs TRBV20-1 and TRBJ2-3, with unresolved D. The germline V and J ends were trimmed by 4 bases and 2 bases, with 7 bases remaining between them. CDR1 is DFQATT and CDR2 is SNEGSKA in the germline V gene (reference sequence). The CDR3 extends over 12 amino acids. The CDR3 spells CSAKPDTDTQYF. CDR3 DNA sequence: TGCAGTGCTAAACCGGACACAGATACGCAGTATTTT.

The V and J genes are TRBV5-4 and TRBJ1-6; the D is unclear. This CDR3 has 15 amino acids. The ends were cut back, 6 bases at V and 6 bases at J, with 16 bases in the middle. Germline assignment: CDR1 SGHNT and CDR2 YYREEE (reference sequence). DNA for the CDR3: TGTGCCAGCACCTCGAACGACCTCCTTAATTCACCCCTCCACTTT. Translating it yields CASTSNDLLNSPLHF.

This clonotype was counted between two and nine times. The CDR3: CASSLAQAPEAFF. CDR3 DNA: TGTGCCAGCAGCTTAGCGCAGGCGCCCGAAGCTTTCTTT. The chain is built from TRBV7-2 and TRBJ1-1; D is unclear. There are 13 residues in the CDR3. CDR1 SGHTA and CDR2 FQGNSA come from the germline V gene. V shed 0 bases and J shed 8 bases, with 10 bases lying between them.